This is a list of T cell receptor beta chains from one sample in a study of shared clonotypes between healthy human individuals. The protocol was immunoSEQ multiplex PCR, while the TCRdb copy is restricted to in-frame clones and leaves out a portion. The profile shows about 600,000 clones, roughly 98% of them singletons. Sequenced input: naive CD8+ T cells sorted from blood. The receptors originated from a man aged 30 to 39 in good health. The CDR3 runs from the conserved cysteine through the conserved F or W. The D gene is left open where the match is weak. Clone size appears in some rows only: once, few, many, or a class for an expanded clone.

. TRBJ2-1 . TRBV6-6 CASSPDNEQFF TGTGCCAGCAGCCCTGACAATGAGCAGTTCTTC
. TRBJ2-7 once TRBV19 CASSKSSARPDEQYF TGTGCCAGTAGTAAGAGTTCGGCTCGGCCTGACGAGCAGTACTTC
. TRBJ2-1 . TRBV9 CASSVSGIPYNEQFF TGTGCCAGCAGCGTTAGCGGTATACCCTACAATGAGCAGTTCTTC
TRBD1 TRBJ2-2 . TRBV28 CASSSRQSDRDRVTGELFF TGTGCCAGCAGTTCCAGACAAAGCGACCGGGACAGGGTCACCGGGGAGCTGTTTTTT
TRBD1 TRBJ2-1 . TRBV6-1 CASRQRTGPEQFF TGTGCCAGCAGACAAAGGACAGGGCCTGAGCAGTTCTTC
. TRBJ2-7 once TRBV4-1 CASSQDWGDDGTYEQYF TGCGCCAGCAGCCAAGATTGGGGGGACGACGGAACCTACGAGCAGTACTTC
. TRBJ1-1 once TRBV7-9 CASSFEGDTEAFF TGTGCCAGCAGCTTCGAGGGGGACACTGAAGCTTTCTTT
. TRBJ1-4 . TRBV7-9 CASSPVGVRELFF TGTGCCAGCAGCCCCGTTGGGGTGCGAGAACTGTTTTTT
TRBD1 TRBJ2-1 . TRBV2 CASRGRGRSFDNEQFF TGTGCCAGCCGTGGCAGGGGGCGTAGTTTCGATAATGAGCAGTTCTTC
. TRBJ1-2 . TRBV5-4 CASSLSWGVAYGYTF TGTGCCAGCAGCTTGAGTTGGGGGGTTGCCTATGGCTACACCTTC
TRBD1 TRBJ1-2 . TRBV7-9 CASSPEGARYGYTF TGTGCCAGCAGTCCAGAGGGGGCGCGGTATGGCTACACCTTC
TRBD1 TRBJ1-1 . TRBV6-5 CASSPLQGMNTEAFF TGTGCCAGCAGTCCACTACAGGGGATGAACACTGAAGCTTTCTTT
. TRBJ1-3 . TRBV4-1 CASSLTRGDTIYF TGCGCCAGCAGCCTCACAAGAGGAGACACCATATATTTT
TRBD1 TRBJ1-2 . TRBV9 CATEEQGYGYTF TGTGCCACCGAAGAACAGGGGTATGGCTACACCTTC
TRBD2 TRBJ2-1 . TRBV6-5 CASSYSRTSARGEQFF TGTGCCAGCAGTTACTCGCGGACTAGCGCTAGAGGGGAGCAGTTCTTC
. TRBJ2-1 . TRBV7-6 CASSLVVGDPGEQFF TGTGCCAGCAGCTTAGTGGTGGGAGACCCGGGCGAGCAGTTCTTC
TRBD1 TRBJ2-1 . TRBV5-4 CASSVRDRPHNEQFF TGTGCCAGCAGCGTCCGGGACAGACCCCACAATGAGCAGTTCTTC
. TRBJ1-1 once TRBV7-8 CASSLEETGPNTEAFF TGTGCCAGCAGCTTAGAAGAGACAGGCCCGAACACTGAAGCTTTCTTT
. TRBJ2-7 . TRBV2 CASSEIVGASYEQYF TGTGCCAGCAGTGAAATAGTTGGAGCCTCCTACGAGCAGTACTTC
. TRBJ2-1 . TRBV5-1 CASTDRANEQFF TGCGCCAGCACCGACAGAGCGAATGAGCAGTTCTTC
TRBD2 TRBJ2-1 . TRBV4-1 CASSQVGGSSYNEQFF TGCGCCAGCAGCCAAGTGGGAGGGAGCTCCTACAATGAGCAGTTCTTC
. TRBJ1-5 . TRBV30 CAWSSITTATPNQPQHF TGTGCCTGGAGTTCTATAACGACAGCGACTCCAAATCAGCCCCAGCATTTT
TRBD2 TRBJ2-7 . TRBV27 CASSLLRVAGTSMYEQYF TGTGCCAGCAGTTTATTAAGAGTAGCCGGGACTAGTATGTACGAGCAGTACTTC
. TRBJ1-5 . TRBV28 CAGTNQPQHF TGTGCCGGGACGAATCAGCCCCAGCATTTT
. TRBJ1-5 . TRBV6-5 CASSYRQDSNQPQHF TGTGCCAGCAGTTACAGACAGGATAGCAATCAGCCCCAGCATTTT
. TRBJ2-1 . TRBV4-1 CASSRNTGAESYNEQFF TGCGCCAGCAGCCGCAATACCGGGGCCGAAAGTTACAATGAGCAGTTCTTC
. TRBJ1-5 . TRBV28 CASSLVYQPQHF TGTGCCAGCAGTTTAGTGTATCAGCCCCAGCATTTT
. TRBJ1-1 . TRBV7-9 CASSLPQGPEAFF TGTGCCAGCAGCTTACCACAGGGTCCTGAAGCTTTCTTT
TRBD1 TRBJ2-7 . TRBV19 CASSTYRGKAYEQYF TGTGCCAGTAGTACCTACAGGGGCAAAGCCTACGAGCAGTACTTC
. TRBJ2-7 once TRBV5-1 CASSFGRDNSYEQYF TGCGCCAGCAGCTTCGGGCGGGACAACTCCTACGAGCAGTACTTC
. TRBJ1-1 . TRBV18 CASSSTGPRLNTEAFF TGTGCCAGCTCGTCGACGGGCCCCCGGCTGAACACTGAAGCTTTCTTT
TRBD2 TRBJ2-3 . TRBV6-5 CASSLAGFTDTQYF TGTGCCAGCAGTTTAGCGGGATTCACAGATACGCAGTATTTT
. TRBJ2-7 . TRBV27 CASSLAGDPYEQYF TGTGCCAGCAGTTTAGCCGGAGACCCCTACGAGCAGTACTTC
. TRBJ2-1 . TRBV7-9 CASSPEMSSLEQFF TGTGCCAGCAGCCCCGAAATGAGCTCACTTGAGCAGTTCTTC
. TRBJ2-1 . TRBV9 CASSVGGSLGNEQFF TGTGCCAGCAGCGTAGGCGGATCCCTCGGGAATGAGCAGTTCTTC
. TRBJ2-3 . TRBV9 CASSVEAVDMDTQYF TGTGCCAGCAGCGTAGAAGCGGTGGATATGGATACGCAGTATTTT
. TRBJ2-1 . TRBV28 CASSVSGFDSYNEQFF TGTGCCAGCAGTGTAAGCGGGTTCGACTCCTACAATGAGCAGTTCTTC
TRBD1 TRBJ2-7 . TRBV30 CAWSLGQGYEQYF TGTGCCTGGAGTTTGGGACAGGGCTACGAGCAGTACTTC
. TRBJ2-7 once TRBV11-2 CASSLVDWGYEQYF TGTGCCAGCAGCTTAGTGGACTGGGGCTACGAGCAGTACTTC
TRBD2 TRBJ2-1 . TRBV5-4 CASSFTALSGNYNEQFF TGTGCCAGCAGCTTTACCGCACTAAGCGGGAATTACAATGAGCAGTTCTTC
. TRBJ2-1 . TRBV4-3 CASKGQGPYNEQFF TGCGCCAGCAAGGGGCAGGGGCCTTACAATGAGCAGTTCTTC
TRBD1 TRBJ2-5 . TRBV4-1 CASSSGTGMRTQYF TGCGCCAGCAGTTCCGGGACAGGCATGCGGACCCAGTACTTC
. TRBJ1-5 once TRBV11-2 CASSVGQGGYSNQPQHF TGTGCCAGCAGCGTGGGGCAGGGAGGCTATAGCAATCAGCCCCAGCATTTT
. TRBJ1-2 . TRBV2 CASSETLRPDGYTF TGTGCCAGCTCCGAAACGTTGCGGCCTGATGGCTACACCTTC
. TRBJ1-3 . TRBV29-1 CSVEVTLTGNTIYF TGCAGCGTTGAGGTTACCCTCACTGGAAACACCATATATTTT
. TRBJ2-6 once TRBV29-1 CSAFGDSGSGANVLTF TGCAGCGCCTTTGGCGACAGTGGCTCTGGGGCCAACGTCCTGACTTTC
. TRBJ2-3 . TRBV27 CASSLRQMGGTQYF TGTGCCAGCAGTTTACGGCAGATGGGGGGCACGCAGTATTTT
. TRBJ2-7 . TRBV7-2 CASSLHARLTYEQYF TGTGCCAGCAGCTTACACGCCAGACTGACCTACGAGCAGTACTTC
TRBD1 TRBJ1-4 . TRBV6-5 CASSYSRDRVSEKLFF TGTGCCAGCAGTTACTCCCGGGACAGGGTAAGTGAAAAACTGTTTTTT
. TRBJ2-3 few TRBV10-2 CASNSGVNTQYF TGCGCCAGCAACAGCGGAGTAAATACGCAGTATTTT
. TRBJ2-5 . TRBV7-9 CASSFGPAGETQYF TGTGCCAGCAGCTTCGGCCCTGCGGGGGAGACCCAGTACTTC
. TRBJ2-1 . TRBV7-6 CASSPSLPLNLNEQFF TGTGCCAGCAGCCCAAGTTTACCTCTTAATCTTAATGAGCAGTTCTTC
. TRBJ2-1 . TRBV27 CASRSWENEQFF TGTGCCAGCAGGTCGTGGGAGAATGAGCAGTTCTTC